These 5 T cell receptor beta chains came from one sample sequenced in a study of blood T cell repertoires in COVID-19. The protocol was immunoSEQ multiplex PCR, while the TCRdb copy is restricted to in-frame clones and leaves out a portion. The sample records 150,000 to 200,000 clones, 70% to 90% being singletons. What was sequenced was peripheral blood. The source of these receptors is a human donor in a cohort sampled during active COVID-19.

This chain connects TRBV4-1 to TRBJ2-7; 12 bases fit TRBD1. The germline V gene has CDR1 MGHRA and CDR2 YSYEKL. Trimming removed 1 base from V and 7 bases from J; junction bases left unmatched: 5. The CDR3 totals 15 residues. As DNA, the CDR3 is TGCGCCAGCAGCCAAGCGGGACAGGGGGCGGGAGAGCAGTACTTC. It is translated as CASSQAGQGAGEQYF.

The CDR3 region is CASSLRRREVNTGELFF. The CDR3 DNA reads as TGTGCCAGCAGCTTACGGCGACGGGAGGTAAACACCGGGGAGCTGTTTTTT. V usage is TRBV11-2 and J usage is TRBJ2-2; 7 positions agree with TRBD2. V lost 2 bases to trimming and J lost 2 bases; unmatched junction nucleotides: 8. Germline loops: CDR1 SGHAT, CDR2 FQNNGV. This CDR3 comprises 17 residues. Drawing the rest from reference TRBV11-2 and TRBJ2-2, the complete variable domain is EAGVAQSPRYKIIEKRQSVAFWCNPISGHATLYWYQQILGQGPKLLIQFQNNGVVDDSQLPKDRFSAERLKGVDSTLKIQPAKLEDSAVYLCASSLRRREVNTGELFFGEGSRLTVL.

The chain joins TRBV5-1 to TRBJ2-3, with TRBD2 matching over 8 bases. Trimming took 0 bases from V and 9 from J; bases not matched to a gene: 9. CDR3 size: 15 residues. CDR1 is SGHRS and CDR2 is YFSETQ in the germline V gene. Written as DNA, the CDR3 is TGCGCCAGCAGCTTGGATAGCGGGGCCCTAAAGACGCAGTATTTT. Translation gives CASSLDSGALKTQYF.

The chain recombines TRBV11-2 with TRBJ2-1; TRBD2 is a possible D gene (7 bases). The CDR3 extends over 13 amino acids. The germline gives CDR1 SGHAT, CDR2 FQNNGV. Trimming took 5 bases from V and 10 from J, leaving 15 bases between them. CDR3 bases: TGTGCCAGCAGCGACGGGGGGCTAGGAGAGCAGTTCTTC. It codes for CASSDGGLGEQFF.

The rearrangement joins TRBV5-1 to TRBJ2-1, with TRBD1 matching 7 bases. V trimming: 4 bases; J trimming: 0 bases; junction bases outside the gene matches: 7. This CDR3 is 16 amino acids long. CDR1 SGHRS and CDR2 YFSETQ come from the germline V gene. The CDR3 DNA follows: TGCGCCAGCAGCATAAAGACAGGGCTCTCCTACAATGAGCAGTTCTTC. This encodes CASSIKTGLSYNEQFF. Filled out from reference TRBV5-1 and TRBJ2-1, the complete variable domain reads KAGVTQTPRYLIKTRGQQVTLSCSPISGHRSVSWYQQTPGQGLQFLFEYFSETQRNKGNFPGRFSGRQFSNSRSEMNVSTLELGDSALYLCASSIKTGLSYNEQFFGPGTRLTVL.